Reported below is one TCR beta chain. This clonotype was observed a few times. Its antigen remains unidentified. No much larger clonotype is one base removed from it; base qualities were not supplied. The source of the sample is a study of T-cell memory formation after mild COVID-19 (dated by TCRdb to the early 2020s). General notes on the study: Most TCR sequence clusters were specific to one of the two donors. Longitudinal TCRalpha and TCRbeta repertoire sequencing tracked T-cell clones expanding and contracting after mild COVID-19 in a couple of donors. Two young, previously healthy adult volunteers made up the cohort, one male and one female. What the authors observed across the whole study: Some responding clones were detected in pre-infection memory, suggesting pre-existing cross-reactive memory T cells joined the SARS-CoV-2 response. Contracting CD4+ clones appeared mostly in the CM and EM memory subsets, whereas CD8+ clones were enriched in EMRA. SARS-CoV-2 specificity was not confirmed for the second-wave clones peaking on day 37. The study covered only a couple of mild cases, and larger cohorts including severe cases with pre-infection samples were considered necessary. Balanced CD4/CD8 phenotypes were observed for clones contracting from day 15 to 85, whereas a bias towards CD4+ was observed for a second wave of clones expanding from day 15 to 37.

Ficoll-Paque density gradient centrifugation was used to isolate PBMCs. The run used an Illumina NovaSeq 6000. TCRalpha and TCRbeta cDNA libraries were built by 5'RACE with constant-segment primers, adding sample barcodes and unique molecular identifiers. RNA was extracted from every sample with Trizol reagent. The libraries were amplified in two PCR steps, and the second step added a second sample barcode and Illumina TruSeq adapters. Sequencing of the libraries was done on an Illumina NovaSeq, producing 2 x 150 bp paired-end reads. In the authors' own workflow: The reads were demultiplexed and collapsed into UMI-guided consensus sequences using migec v1.2.7. Using mixcr v2.1.11, the UMI consensuses were aligned to TRA and TRB V and J templates and assembled into clonotypes. A clonotype was counted as expanded or contracted only if both edgeR and NoisET called the change significant, with noise models trained on biological replicates. edgeR calls used a false discovery rate-adjusted p below 0.01 and a log2 fold-change threshold of 1. As an exploratory analysis of dynamics, PCA with hierarchical clustering was applied to max-normalized trajectories of the 1000 most abundant clonotypes. Separately sequenced CD4+ and CD8+ repertoires were used to assign a CD4 or CD8 phenotype to each responding clone. TCRdb ran its own pipeline on the public reads, namely fastp trimming at Q25 and MiXCR clone calling, and kept in-frame beta chains. A single entry per CDR3 protein holds the most common genes and DNA from its merged rows. These V and J calls originate from TCRdb's pipeline instead of the authors' own analysis. Here the sample has 130,000 to 150,000 distinct CDR3 sequences; about 19% occur a single time. Of the sample, around 2.4% falls within the top ten clones.

From the cysteine up to the phenylalanine, the CDR3 has a length of 14 residues. Of the read, only the CDR3 DNA is kept; its 42 bases are in frame from base 1. Here V drops 6 bases and J drops 4 bases, and the junction holds 8 bases not matched to any gene. CDR1 and CDR2 were assigned from the germline V gene as MGHRA and YSYEKL. The V and J genes are TRBV4-1 and TRBJ2-7, and 8 junction bases match TRBD1. The sample taken for sequencing was PBMCs or a T cell subset sorted from them (not recorded which). The receptor comes from an adult woman who had mild COVID-19 (a few samples of this study predate the infection). The sample titles of this study are shuffled in the database, so cell type and time point are left out; the donor was told from shared clones. Here the CDR3 is given as CASSRGQGTYEQYF. At the DNA level, the sequence is TGCGCCAGCAGTAGAGGACAGGGTACGTACGAGCAGTACTTC.